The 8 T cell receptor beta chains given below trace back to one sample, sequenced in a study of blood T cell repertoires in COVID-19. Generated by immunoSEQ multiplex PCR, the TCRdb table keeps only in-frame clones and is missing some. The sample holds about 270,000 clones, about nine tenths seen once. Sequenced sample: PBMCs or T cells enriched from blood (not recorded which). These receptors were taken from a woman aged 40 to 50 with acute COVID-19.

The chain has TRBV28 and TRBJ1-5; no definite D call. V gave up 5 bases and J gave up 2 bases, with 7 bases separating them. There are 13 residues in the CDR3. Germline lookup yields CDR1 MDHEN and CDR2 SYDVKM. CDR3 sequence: CASSNSGNQPQHF. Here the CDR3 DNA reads TGTGCCAGCAGTAACAGTGGCAATCAGCCCCAGCATTTT. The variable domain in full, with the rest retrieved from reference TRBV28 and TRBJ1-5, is DVKVTQSSRYLVKRTGEKVFLECVQDMDHENMFWYRQDPGLGLRLIYFSYDVKMKEKGDIPEGYSVSREKKERFSLILESASTNQTSMYLCASSNSGNQPQHFGDGTRLSIL.

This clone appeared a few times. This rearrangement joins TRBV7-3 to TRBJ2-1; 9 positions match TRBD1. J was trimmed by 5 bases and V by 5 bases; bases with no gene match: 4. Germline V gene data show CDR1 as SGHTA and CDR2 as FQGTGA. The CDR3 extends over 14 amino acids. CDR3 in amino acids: CASSQGQGHNEQFF. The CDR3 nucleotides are TGTGCCAGCAGCCAGGGACAGGGCCACAATGAGCAGTTCTTC.

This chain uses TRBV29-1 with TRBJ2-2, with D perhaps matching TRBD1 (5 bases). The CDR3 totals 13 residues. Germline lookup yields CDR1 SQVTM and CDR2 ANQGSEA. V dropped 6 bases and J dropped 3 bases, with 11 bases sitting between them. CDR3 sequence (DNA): TGCAGCGTGGCCGGCAGGGACACCGGGGAGCTGTTTTTT. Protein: CSVAGRDTGELFF.

For the CDR3, the DNA is TGTGCCAGCAGCGTAGGCAGGGGTAGCGGGATGAAAACAGATACGCAGTATTTT. The encoded protein is CASSVGRGSGMKTDTQYF. This chain joins TRBV9 and TRBJ2-3, with 8 bases identical to TRBD2. Trimming removed 0 bases from V and 3 bases from J; junction bases left unmatched: 12. The CDR3 covers 18 residues. CDR1 and CDR2 from the germline V gene are SGDLS and YYNGEE.

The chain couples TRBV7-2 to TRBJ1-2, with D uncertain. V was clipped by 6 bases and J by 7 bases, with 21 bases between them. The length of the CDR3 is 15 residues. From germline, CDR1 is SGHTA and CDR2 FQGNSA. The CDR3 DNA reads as TGTGCCAGCAGGGTCAGCCAGATCGCTTCGGGTGGCTACACCTTC. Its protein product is CASRVSQIASGGYTF.

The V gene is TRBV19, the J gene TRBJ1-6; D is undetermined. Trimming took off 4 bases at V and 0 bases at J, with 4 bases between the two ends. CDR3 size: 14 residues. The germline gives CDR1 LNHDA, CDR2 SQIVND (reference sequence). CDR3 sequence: CASSSSSYNSPLHF. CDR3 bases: TGTGCCAGTAGTAGTAGCTCCTATAATTCACCCCTCCACTTT.

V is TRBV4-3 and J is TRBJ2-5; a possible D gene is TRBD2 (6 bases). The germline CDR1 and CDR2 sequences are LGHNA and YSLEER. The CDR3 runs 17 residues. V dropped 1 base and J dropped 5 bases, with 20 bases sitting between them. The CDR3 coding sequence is TGCGCCAGCAGCCAAGGGGTCGGCGGGATAGAATTGGAGACCCAGTACTTC. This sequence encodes CASSQGVGGIELETQYF.

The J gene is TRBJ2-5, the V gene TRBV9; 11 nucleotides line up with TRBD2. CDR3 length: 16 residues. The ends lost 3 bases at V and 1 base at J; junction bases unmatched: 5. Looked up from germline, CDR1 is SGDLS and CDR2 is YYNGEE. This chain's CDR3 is CASSAVAGGIQETQYF. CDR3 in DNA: TGTGCCAGCAGCGCCGTAGCGGGGGGGATCCAAGAGACCCAGTACTTC.